This T cell receptor (beta chain) was observed in a study of cytomegalovirus exposure and HLA in healthy donors. Study-level results: The study assumed roughly uniform donor sequencing depth for presence/absence analyses. The study designated 160 or so TCR beta chains cytomegalovirus-associated.

These donors, healthy bone marrow donors, were studied. On this clone: Its antigen is undetermined.

Amplification used 60 Vbeta primers and 13 Jbeta primers. The assay was immunoSEQ multiplex PCR, and TCRdb's table has in-frame clones only and misses some. The data hold about 140,000 clones, with roughly 79% observed a single time. With 3 bases clipped from V and 2 bases from J, the junction kept 8 bases outside the gene matches. CDR1 and CDR2 (germline): LNHDA, SQIVND (reference sequence). This CDR3 spans 16 amino acids. This TCR came from a man aged 25 to 40 in good health and CMV-seropositive. Specimen: PBMCs. This sequence joins TRBV19 and TRBJ2-5; 8 nucleotides line up with TRBD2. CDR3: CASSIRLASRQETQYF. The CDR3 coding sequence is TGTGCCAGTAGTATCCGACTAGCGTCAAGACAAGAGACCCAGTACTTC. Full variable domain (remainder filled in from reference TRBV19 and TRBJ2-5): DGGITQSPKYLFRKEGQNVTLSCEQNLNHDAMYWYRQDPGQGLRLIYYSQIVNDFQKGDIAEGYSVSREKKESFPLTVTSAQKNPTAFYLCASSIRLASRQETQYFGPGTRLLVL.